This TCR beta chain was retrieved from a study of CD8 T cells in ankylosing spondylitis. The CDR3 runs 14 residues. Trimming left V 0 bases short and J 3 bases short, with 9 bases between. CDR1 and CDR2 from the germline V gene are SGHTA and FQGNSA. With molecular barcodes, quantitative 5'-RACE was used to make the TCR beta libraries. A single record per CDR3 protein comes from TCRdb applying MiXCR to the 5' RACE reads. This table holds under 150,000 distinct CDR3 sequences, around 9% found once. Study-wide findings and caveats: Reactive arthritis synovial fluid and blood previously showed some of these motif variants. Disease-linked clones bore a CD8+ phenotype, appearing relatively rarely in peripheral blood. Characteristic, it appeared, of ankylosing spondylitis blood was a TCR beta motif of fewer than 10 highly homologous variants.

This clonotype was observed many times. The antigen remains undetermined. The sample taken for sequencing was blood, either unsorted or a sorted T cell fraction (not recorded which). This rearrangement joins TRBV7-2 to TRBJ2-7, with no clear D. The TCR sequence derives from a male donor with ankylosing spondylitis or in good health (not recorded which). CDR3 residues: CASSLALGGYEQYF. In nucleotides, the CDR3 is TGTGCCAGCAGCTTAGCTCTCGGCGGCTACGAGCAGTACTTC.